Given below is one TCR beta chain in context. Template material for amplifying TCR beta CDR3 regions consisted of RNA transcripts. With the HTBI primer set, the TCR CDR3 went through a first round of RT-PCR. TCRdb re-called the multiplex PCR reads with MiXCR, one entry per CDR3 protein. The sample has about 400,000 distinct CDR3 sequences, about 16% seen once. The sample originates from a study of T cells in Graves' hyperthyroidism and ophthalmopathy. Trimming stripped 1 base from V and 4 bases from J, with 13 bases between. The CDR3 has 14 residues. The germline gives CDR1 SQVTM, CDR2 ANQGSEA. The chain combines TRBV29-1 with TRBJ1-1; no clear D gene. Sequenced material: blood. The clonotype comes from a woman aged 60-75 years with Graves' ophthalmopathy. The CDR3 nucleotides are TGCAGCGTTGAAGGGTCCGGCGGTGGCACTGAAGCTTTCTTT. The encoded protein is CSVEGSGGGTEAFF.